This TCR beta chain was found in a study of T cell responses to AZD1222 COVID-19 vaccine. Study-level results: In all cases, repertoires were sampled only after the peak T cell response.

Produced via immunoSEQ multiplex PCR; TCRdb's table is partial and in-frame only. This sample has about 84,000 clones, with around 84% found just once. Points on this clone: The antigen is unknown.

Germline assignment: CDR1 LNHDA and CDR2 SQIVND (reference sequence). CDR3 size: 14 residues. V gave up 9 bases and J gave up 5 bases, with 17 bases separating them. The receptor was isolated from an adult who received the AZD1222 COVID-19 vaccine. The chain couples TRBV19 to TRBJ2-1, with a weak D call TRBD2 (6 bases). The starting material was peripheral blood, obtained 28 days after the second AZD1222 dose. The chain's CDR3 is CASSVLGLHNEQFF. The DNA for the CDR3 is TGTGCCAGCTCAGTTCTGGGACTCCACAATGAGCAGTTCTTC. Supplemented by reference TRBV19 and TRBJ2-1, the full variable domain reads DGGITQSPKYLFRKEGQNVTLSCEQNLNHDAMYWYRQDPGQGLRLIYYSQIVNDFQKGDIAEGYSVSREKKESFPLTVTSAQKNPTAFYLCASSVLGLHNEQFFGPGTRLTVL.